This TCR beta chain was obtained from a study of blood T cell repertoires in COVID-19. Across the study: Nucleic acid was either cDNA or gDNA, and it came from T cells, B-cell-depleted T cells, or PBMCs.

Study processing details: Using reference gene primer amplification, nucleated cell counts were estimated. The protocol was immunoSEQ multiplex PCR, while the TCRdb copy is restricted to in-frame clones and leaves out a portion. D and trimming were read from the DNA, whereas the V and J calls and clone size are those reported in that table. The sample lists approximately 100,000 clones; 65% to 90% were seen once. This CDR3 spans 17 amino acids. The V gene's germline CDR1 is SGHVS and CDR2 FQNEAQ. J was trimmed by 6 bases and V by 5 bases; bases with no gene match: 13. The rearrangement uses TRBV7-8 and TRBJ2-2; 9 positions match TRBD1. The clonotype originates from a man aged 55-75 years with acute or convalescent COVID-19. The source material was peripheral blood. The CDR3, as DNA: TGTGCCAGCAGCCCTACCCCGGGACAGGGCAAACCCGGGGAGCTGTTTTTT. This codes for CASSPTPGQGKPGELFF.